These T cell receptor beta chains were read from a single sample in a study of control samples from healthy donors and cancer patients. Clones were read by immunoSEQ multiplex PCR, and TCRdb kept only the in-frame ones, dropping some. Here the sample spans about 96,000 clones, 85% to 95% being singletons. Material for sequencing was blood. The receptor set was obtained from a man aged 18 to 29 in good health. Both conserved end residues are part of each CDR3. D genes are given only for firm matches. Expanded clones get a size class; other rows say once, few or many, or leave the size out.

-	TRBV10-3	TRBD2	TRBJ2-6	TGTGCCAGAAGAGCGGGACTCCACCCTTGGGCTGGGGCCAACGTCCTGACTTTC	CARRAGLHPWAGANVLTF
-	TRBV7-2	TRBD2	TRBJ2-7	TGTGCCAGCAGCTTAAAACTAGCGGGATACGAGCAGTACTTC	CASSLKLAGYEQYF
-	TRBV5-1	-	TRBJ2-7	TGCGCCAGCAGCTCGGGAGAAGACGAGCAGTACTTC	CASSSGEDEQYF
once	TRBV5-1	-	TRBJ2-2	TGCGCCAGCAGCCGAACAACCGACCTGGGCGGGGAGCTGTTTTTT	CASSRTTDLGGELFF
-	TRBV27	-	TRBJ1-3	TGTGCCAGCAGCTCAGGGCCTGGAAACACCATATATTTT	CASSSGPGNTIYF
-	TRBV27	-	TRBJ1-6	TGTGCCAGCGGCCCTTTTTCACCCCTCCACTTT	CASGPFSPLHF
once	TRBV7-8	-	TRBJ2-1	TGTGCCAGCAGCCATACAACAGGGAATGAGCAGTTCTTC	CASSHTTGNEQFF
few	TRBV2	-	TRBJ2-7	TGTGCCAGCATCCAGACGGGCGCATACACGGGCGAGCAGTACTTC	CASIQTGAYTGEQYF
few	TRBV6-5	TRBD1	TRBJ1-1	TGTGCCAGCTCCTGGGACAGGGGCGGCACTGAAGCTTTCTTT	CASSWDRGGTEAFF
-	TRBV3-1/TRBV3-2	-	TRBJ1-2	TGTGCCAGCAGCCAAGAAGGAGTCCGGACGGGAGCTAACTATGGCTACACCTTC	CASSQEGVRTGANYGYTF
-	TRBV27	TRBD1	TRBJ1-3	TGTGCCAGCAGGCAGGGGGGAAAAGGAAACACCATATATTTT	CASRQGGKGNTIYF
-	TRBV27	TRBD1	TRBJ2-7	TGTGCCAGCAGTTCGGCGGGACAGGAAATCTACGAGCAGTACTTC	CASSSAGQEIYEQYF
-	TRBV7-9	TRBD2	TRBJ2-1	TGTGCCAGCAGCTTAAAGGGCGGACTAGCGGGAGGGGAGTACAATGAGCAGTTCTTC	CASSLKGGLAGGEYNEQFF